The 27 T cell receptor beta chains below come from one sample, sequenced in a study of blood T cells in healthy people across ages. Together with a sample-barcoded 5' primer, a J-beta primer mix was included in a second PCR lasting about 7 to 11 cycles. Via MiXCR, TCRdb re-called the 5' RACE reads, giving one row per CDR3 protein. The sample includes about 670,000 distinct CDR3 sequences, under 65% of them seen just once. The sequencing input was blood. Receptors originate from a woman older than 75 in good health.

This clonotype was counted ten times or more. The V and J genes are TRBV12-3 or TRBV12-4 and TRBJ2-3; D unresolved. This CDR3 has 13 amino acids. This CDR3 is CSHSQYSTDTQYF. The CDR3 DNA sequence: TGTTCCCATTCCCAGTACAGCACAGATACGCAGTATTTT.

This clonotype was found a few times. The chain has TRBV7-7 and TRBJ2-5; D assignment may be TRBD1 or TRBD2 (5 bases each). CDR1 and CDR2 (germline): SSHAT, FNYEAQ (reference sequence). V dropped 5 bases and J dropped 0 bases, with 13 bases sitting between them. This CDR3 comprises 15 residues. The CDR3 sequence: CASSKNPGHQETQYF. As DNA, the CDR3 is TGTGCCAGCAGCAAAAATCCGGGACACCAAGAGACCCAGTACTTC. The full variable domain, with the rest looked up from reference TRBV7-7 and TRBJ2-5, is GAGVSQSPRYKVTKRGQDVTLRCDPISSHATLYWYQQALGQGPEFLTYFNYEAQPDKSGLPSDRFSAERPEGSISTLTIQRTEQRDSAMYRCASSKNPGHQETQYFGPGTRLLVL.

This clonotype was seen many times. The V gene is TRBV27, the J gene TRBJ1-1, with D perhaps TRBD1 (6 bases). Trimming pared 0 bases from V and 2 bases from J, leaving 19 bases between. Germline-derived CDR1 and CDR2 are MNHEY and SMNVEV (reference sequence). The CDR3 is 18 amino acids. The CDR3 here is CASSLSRRTDARNTEAFF. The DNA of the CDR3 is TGTGCCAGCAGTTTATCGCGTAGGACAGATGCGAGAAACACTGAAGCTTTCTTT.

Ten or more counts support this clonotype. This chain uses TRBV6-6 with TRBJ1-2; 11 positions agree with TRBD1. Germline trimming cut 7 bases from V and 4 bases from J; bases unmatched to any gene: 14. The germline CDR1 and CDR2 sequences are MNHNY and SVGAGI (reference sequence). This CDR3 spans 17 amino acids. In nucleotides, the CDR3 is TGTGCCAGCAATCCGGGACAGGGGGTAACAAGGGGCTATGGCTACACCTTC. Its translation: CASNPGQGVTRGYGYTF.

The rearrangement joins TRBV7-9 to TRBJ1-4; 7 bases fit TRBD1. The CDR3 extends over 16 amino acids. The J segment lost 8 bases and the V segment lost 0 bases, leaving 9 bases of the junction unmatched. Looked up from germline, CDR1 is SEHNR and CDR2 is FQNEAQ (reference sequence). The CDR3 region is CASSLAGGQNDEKLFF. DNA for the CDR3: TGTGCCAGCAGCTTAGCGGGGGGACAGAACGACGAAAAACTGTTTTTT.

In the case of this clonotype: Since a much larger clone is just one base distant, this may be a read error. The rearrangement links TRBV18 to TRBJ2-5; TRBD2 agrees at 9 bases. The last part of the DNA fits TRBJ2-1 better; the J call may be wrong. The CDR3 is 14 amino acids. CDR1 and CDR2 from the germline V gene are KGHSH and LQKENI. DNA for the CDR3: TGTGCCAGCTCACCAACTAGCGGGCAAGAGACCCAGTTCTTC. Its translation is CASSPTSGQETQFF.

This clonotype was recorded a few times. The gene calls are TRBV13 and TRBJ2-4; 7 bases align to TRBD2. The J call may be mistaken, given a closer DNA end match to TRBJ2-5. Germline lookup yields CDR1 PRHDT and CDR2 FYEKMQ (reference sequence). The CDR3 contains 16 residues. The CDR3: CASSAISREGGGTQYF. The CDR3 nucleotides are TGTGCCAGCAGCGCCATATCCCGAGAAGGCGGGGGGACCCAGTACTTC.

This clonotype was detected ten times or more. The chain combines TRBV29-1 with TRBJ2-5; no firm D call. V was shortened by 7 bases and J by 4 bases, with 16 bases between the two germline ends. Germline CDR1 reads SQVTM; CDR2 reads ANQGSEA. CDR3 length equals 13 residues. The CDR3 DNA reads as TGCAGCGAGTCCCCGGATTATTCAGAGACCCAGTACTTC. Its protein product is CSESPDYSETQYF.

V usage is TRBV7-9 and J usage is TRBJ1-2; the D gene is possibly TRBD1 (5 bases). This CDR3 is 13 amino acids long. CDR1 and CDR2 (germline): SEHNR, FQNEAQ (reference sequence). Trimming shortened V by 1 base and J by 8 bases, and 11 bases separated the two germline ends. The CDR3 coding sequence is TGTGCCAGCAGCTTAGTCAGGGTGGACGGCTACACCTTC. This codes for CASSLVRVDGYTF.

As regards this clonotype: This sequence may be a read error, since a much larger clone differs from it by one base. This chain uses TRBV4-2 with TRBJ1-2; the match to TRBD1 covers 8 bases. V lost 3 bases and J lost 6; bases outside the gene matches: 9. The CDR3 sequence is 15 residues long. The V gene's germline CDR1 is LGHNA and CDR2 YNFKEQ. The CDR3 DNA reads TGTGCCAGCAGCCACGCGGGACAGGTGGGGGATGGCTACACCTTC. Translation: CASSHAGQVGDGYTF.

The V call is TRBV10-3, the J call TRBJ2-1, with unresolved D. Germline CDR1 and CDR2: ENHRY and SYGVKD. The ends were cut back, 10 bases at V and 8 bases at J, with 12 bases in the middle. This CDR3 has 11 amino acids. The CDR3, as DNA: TGTGCCACCCGAGTGGAAGATGAGCAGTTCTTC. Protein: CATRVEDEQFF.

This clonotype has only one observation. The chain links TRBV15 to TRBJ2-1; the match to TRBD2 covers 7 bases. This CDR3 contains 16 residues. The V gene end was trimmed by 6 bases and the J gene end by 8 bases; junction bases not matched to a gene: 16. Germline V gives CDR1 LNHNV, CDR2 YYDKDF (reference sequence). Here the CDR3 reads CATRRLGGTTVDEQFF. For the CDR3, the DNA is TGTGCCACCAGGAGACTTGGAGGGACTACCGTGGATGAGCAGTTCTTC.

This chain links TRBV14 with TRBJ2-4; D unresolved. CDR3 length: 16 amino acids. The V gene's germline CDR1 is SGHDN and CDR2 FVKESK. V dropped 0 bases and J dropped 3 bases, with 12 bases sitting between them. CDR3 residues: CASSQDQRVGKNIQYF. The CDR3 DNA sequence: TGTGCCAGCAGCCAAGATCAAAGGGTGGGCAAAAACATTCAGTACTTC.

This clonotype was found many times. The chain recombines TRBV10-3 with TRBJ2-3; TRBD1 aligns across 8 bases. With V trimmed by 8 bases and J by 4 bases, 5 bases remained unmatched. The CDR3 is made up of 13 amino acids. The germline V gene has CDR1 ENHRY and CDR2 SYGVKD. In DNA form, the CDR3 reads TGTGCCATCCTGACAGGGGAGGCAGATACGCAGTATTTT. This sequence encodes CAILTGEADTQYF.

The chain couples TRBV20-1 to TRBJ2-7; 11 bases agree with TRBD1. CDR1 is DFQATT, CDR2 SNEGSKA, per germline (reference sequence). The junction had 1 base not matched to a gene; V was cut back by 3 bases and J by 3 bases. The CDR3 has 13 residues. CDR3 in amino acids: CSASGTGGYEQYF. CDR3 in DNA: TGCAGTGCTAGCGGGACAGGGGGCTACGAGCAGTACTTC.

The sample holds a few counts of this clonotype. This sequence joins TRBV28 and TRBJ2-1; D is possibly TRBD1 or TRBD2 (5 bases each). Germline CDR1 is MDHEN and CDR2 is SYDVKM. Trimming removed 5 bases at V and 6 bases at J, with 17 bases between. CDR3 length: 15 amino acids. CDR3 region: CASSPGTAGSNEQFF. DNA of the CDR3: TGTGCCAGCAGTCCCGGGACGGCGGGTTCCAATGAGCAGTTCTTC. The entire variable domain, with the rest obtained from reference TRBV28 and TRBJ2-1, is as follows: DVKVTQSSRYLVKRTGEKVFLECVQDMDHENMFWYRQDPGLGLRLIYFSYDVKMKEKGDIPEGYSVSREKKERFSLILESASTNQTSMYLCASSPGTAGSNEQFFGPGTRLTVL.

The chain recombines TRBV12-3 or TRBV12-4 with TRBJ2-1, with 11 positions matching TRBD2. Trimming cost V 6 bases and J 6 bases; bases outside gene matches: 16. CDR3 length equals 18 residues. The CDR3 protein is CASSRKGRGSGRVNEQFF. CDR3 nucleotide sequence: TGTGCCAGCAGCCGTAAGGGGCGGGGTAGCGGGAGGGTCAATGAGCAGTTCTTC.

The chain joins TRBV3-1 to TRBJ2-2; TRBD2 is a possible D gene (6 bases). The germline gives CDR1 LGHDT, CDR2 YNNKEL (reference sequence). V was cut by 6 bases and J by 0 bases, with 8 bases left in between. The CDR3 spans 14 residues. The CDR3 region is CASRAGTNTGELFF. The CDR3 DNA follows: TGTGCCAGCAGAGCGGGTACGAACACCGGGGAGCTGTTTTTT.

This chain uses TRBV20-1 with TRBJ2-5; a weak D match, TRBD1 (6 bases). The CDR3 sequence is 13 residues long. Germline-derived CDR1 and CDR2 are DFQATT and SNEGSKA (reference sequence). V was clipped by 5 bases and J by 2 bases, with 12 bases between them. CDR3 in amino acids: CSAADRNQETQYF. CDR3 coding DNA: TGCAGTGCTGCTGACAGGAATCAAGAGACCCAGTACTTC.

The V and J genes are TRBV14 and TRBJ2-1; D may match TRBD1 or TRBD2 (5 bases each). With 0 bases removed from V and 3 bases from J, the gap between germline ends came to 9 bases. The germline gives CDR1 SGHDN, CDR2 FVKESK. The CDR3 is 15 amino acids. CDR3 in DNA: TGTGCCAGCAGCCAAGACGGGGACCTCTACAATGAGCAGTTCTTC. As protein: CASSQDGDLYNEQFF.

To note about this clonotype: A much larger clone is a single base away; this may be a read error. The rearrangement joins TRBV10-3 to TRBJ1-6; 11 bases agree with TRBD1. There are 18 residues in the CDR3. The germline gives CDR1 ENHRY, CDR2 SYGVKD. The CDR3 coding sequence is TGTGCCACCTCCGGGACAGGGGGTCTTTCGGAGTATAATTCACCCCTCAACTTT. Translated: CATSGTGGLSEYNSPLNF.

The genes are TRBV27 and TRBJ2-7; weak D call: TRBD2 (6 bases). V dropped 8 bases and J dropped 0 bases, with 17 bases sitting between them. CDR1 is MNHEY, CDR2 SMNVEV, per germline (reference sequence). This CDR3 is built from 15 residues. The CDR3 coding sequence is TGTGCCAGCGGACGTACGGGGGTGGGCTCCTACGAGCAGTACTTC. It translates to CASGRTGVGSYEQYF.

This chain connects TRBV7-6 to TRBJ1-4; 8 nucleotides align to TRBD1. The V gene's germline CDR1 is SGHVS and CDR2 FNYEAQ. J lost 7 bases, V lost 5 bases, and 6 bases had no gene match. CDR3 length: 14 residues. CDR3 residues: CASSIGQGGEKLFF. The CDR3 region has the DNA TGTGCCAGCAGCATAGGACAGGGAGGTGAAAAACTGTTTTTT.

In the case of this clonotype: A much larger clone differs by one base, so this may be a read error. CDR3 loop: CASSLGFSGGALDEQYF. DNA for the CDR3: TGTGCCAGCAGCTTAGGGTTTAGCGGGGGGGCACTCGATGAGCAGTACTTC. V is TRBV7-9 and J is TRBJ2-5; 11 bases are shared with TRBD2. The CDR3 contains 17 residues. J was trimmed by 11 bases and V by 1 base; bases with no gene match: 15. Looked up from germline, CDR1 is SEHNR and CDR2 is FQNEAQ (reference sequence).

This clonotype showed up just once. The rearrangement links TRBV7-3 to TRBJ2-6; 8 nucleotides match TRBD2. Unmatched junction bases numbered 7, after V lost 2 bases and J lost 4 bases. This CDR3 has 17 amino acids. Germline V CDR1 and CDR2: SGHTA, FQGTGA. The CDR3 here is CASSLALAGTGANVLTF. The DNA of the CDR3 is TGTGCCAGCAGCTTAGCCTTAGCGGGGACCGGGGCCAACGTCCTGACTTTC.

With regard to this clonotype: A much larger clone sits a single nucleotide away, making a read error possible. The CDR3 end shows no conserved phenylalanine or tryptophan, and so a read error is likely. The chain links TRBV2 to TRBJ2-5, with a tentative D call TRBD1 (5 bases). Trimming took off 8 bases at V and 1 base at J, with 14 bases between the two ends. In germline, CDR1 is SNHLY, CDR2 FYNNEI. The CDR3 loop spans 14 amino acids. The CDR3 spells CASRWRQSQETQYS. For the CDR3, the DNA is TGTGCCAGCCGGTGGCGACAGTCCCAAGAGACCCAGTACTCC.

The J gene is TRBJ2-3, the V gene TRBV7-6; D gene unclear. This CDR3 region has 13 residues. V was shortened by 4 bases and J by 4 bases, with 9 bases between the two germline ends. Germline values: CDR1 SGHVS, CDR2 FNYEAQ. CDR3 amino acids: CASSYGSSDTQYF. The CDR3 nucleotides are TGTGCCAGCAGCTACGGGTCTTCAGATACGCAGTATTTT.